This T cell receptor beta chain was obtained from a study of control samples from healthy donors and cancer patients. Germline V gene data show CDR1 as MGHRA and CDR2 as YSYEKL. This CDR3 contains 16 residues. V shed 0 bases and J 0 bases; nucleotides not matched to a gene: 1. The method was immunoSEQ multiplex PCR; TCRdb's version includes in-frame clones alone and lacks a portion of them. The sample yields tens of thousands of clones, 91% seen once. This clone was counted between two and nine times. This chain uses TRBV4-1 with TRBJ2-7, with 11 bases fitting TRBD2. The sample was PBMCs. The sequence was collected from a woman between 40 and 55 years old with head and neck cancer. This chain's CDR3 is CASSQDSGRGSYEQYF. CDR3 in DNA: TGCGCCAGCAGCCAAGATAGCGGGAGGGGCTCCTACGAGCAGTACTTC.